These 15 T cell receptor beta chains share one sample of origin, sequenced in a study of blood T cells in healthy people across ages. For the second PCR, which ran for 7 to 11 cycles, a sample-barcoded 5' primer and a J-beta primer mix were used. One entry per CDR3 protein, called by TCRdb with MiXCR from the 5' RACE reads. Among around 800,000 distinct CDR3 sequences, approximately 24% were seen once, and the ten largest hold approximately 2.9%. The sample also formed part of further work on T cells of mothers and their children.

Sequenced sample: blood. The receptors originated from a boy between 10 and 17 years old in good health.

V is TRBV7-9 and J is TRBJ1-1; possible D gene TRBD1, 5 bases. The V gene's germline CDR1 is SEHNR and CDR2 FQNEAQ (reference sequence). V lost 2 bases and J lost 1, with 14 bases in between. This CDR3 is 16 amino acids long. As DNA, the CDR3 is TGTGCCAGCAGCTTAATCCTTTTCGGGACGAACACTGAAGCTTTCTTT. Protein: CASSLILFGTNTEAFF.

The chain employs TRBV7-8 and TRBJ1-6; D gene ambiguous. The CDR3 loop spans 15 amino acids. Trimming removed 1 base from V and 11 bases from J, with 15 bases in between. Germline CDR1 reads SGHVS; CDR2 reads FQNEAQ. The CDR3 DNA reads TGTGCCAGCAGCTTAGGTCCAGGCTTGGGAGCACCCCTCCACTTT. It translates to CASSLGPGLGAPLHF.

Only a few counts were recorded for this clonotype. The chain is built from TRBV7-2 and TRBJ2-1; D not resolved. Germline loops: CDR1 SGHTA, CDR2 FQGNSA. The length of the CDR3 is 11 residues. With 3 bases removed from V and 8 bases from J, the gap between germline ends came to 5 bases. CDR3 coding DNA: TGTGCCAGCAGCTTGGTAGATGAGCAGTTCTTC. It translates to CASSLVDEQFF.

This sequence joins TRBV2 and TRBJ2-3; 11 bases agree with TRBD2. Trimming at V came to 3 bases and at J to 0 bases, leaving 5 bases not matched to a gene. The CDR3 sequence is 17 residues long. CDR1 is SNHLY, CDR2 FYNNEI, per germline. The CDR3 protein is CASSDLAGGSSTDTQYF. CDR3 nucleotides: TGTGCCAGCAGTGACCTAGCGGGGGGTTCCAGCACAGATACGCAGTATTTT.

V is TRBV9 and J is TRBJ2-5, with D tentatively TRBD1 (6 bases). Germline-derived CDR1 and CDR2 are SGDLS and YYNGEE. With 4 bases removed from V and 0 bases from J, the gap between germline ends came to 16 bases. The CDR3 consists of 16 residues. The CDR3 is CASSPQGRSYQETQYF. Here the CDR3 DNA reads TGTGCCAGCAGCCCACAGGGAAGGTCGTACCAAGAGACCCAGTACTTC.

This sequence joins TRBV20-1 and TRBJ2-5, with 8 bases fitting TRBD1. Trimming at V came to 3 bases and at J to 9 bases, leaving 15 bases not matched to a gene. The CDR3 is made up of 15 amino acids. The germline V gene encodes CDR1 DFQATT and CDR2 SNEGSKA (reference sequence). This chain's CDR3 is CSASVQQGVLESQYF. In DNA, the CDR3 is TGCAGTGCTAGTGTTCAACAGGGGGTTCTCGAGTCCCAGTACTTC.

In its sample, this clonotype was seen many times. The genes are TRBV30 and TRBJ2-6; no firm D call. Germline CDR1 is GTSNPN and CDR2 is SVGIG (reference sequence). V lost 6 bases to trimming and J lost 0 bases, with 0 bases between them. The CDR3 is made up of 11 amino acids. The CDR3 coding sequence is TGTGCCTGCTCTGGGGCCAACGTCCTGACTTTC. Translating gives CACSGANVLTF.

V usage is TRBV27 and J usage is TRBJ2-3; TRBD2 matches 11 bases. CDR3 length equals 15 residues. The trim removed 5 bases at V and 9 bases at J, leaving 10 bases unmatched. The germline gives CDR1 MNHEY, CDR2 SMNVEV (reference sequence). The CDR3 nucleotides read TGTGCCAGCAGTCCGCAACTAGCGGGGGTTCGGACGCAGTATTTT. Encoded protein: CASSPQLAGVRTQYF.

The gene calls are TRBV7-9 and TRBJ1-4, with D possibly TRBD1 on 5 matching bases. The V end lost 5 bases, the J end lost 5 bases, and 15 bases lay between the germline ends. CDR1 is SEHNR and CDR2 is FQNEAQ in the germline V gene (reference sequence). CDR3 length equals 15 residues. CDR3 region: CASSLQTDENEKLFF. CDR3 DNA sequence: TGTGCCAGCAGCCTTCAGACAGACGAGAATGAAAAACTGTTTTTT.

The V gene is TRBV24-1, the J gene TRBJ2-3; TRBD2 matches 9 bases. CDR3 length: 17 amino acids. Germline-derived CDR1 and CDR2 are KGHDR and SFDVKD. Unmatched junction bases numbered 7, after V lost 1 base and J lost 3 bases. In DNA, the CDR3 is TGTGCCACCAGTGATTTAGGGCGGGGGGGGTCGACAGATACGCAGTATTTT. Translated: CATSDLGRGGSTDTQYF.

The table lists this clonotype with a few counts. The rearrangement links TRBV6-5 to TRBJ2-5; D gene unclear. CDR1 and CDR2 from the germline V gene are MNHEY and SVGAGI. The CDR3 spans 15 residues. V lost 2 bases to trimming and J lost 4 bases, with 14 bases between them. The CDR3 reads CASSYNSASRETQYF. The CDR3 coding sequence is TGTGCCAGCAGTTACAACAGCGCAAGTCGAGAGACCCAGTACTTC.

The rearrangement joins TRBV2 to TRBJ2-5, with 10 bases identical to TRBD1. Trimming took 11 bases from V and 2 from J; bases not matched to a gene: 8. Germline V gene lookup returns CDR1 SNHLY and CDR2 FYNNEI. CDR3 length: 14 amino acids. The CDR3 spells CAGRDRGSQETQYF. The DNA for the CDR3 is TGTGCCGGGCGGGACAGGGGCTCACAAGAGACCCAGTACTTC. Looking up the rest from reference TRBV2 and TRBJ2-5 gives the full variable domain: EPEVTQTPSHQVTQMGQEVILRCVPISNHLYFYWYRQILGQKVEFLVSFYNNEISEKSEIFDDQFSVERPDGSNFTLKIRSTKLEDSAMYFCAGRDRGSQETQYFGPGTRLLVL.

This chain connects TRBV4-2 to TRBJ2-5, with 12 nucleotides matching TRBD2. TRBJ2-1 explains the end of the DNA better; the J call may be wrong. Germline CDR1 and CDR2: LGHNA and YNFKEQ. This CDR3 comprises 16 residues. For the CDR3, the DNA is TGTGCCAGCAGCCAAGAGCGGACTAGCGGGGTAGATGAGCAGTTCTTC. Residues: CASSQERTSGVDEQFF.

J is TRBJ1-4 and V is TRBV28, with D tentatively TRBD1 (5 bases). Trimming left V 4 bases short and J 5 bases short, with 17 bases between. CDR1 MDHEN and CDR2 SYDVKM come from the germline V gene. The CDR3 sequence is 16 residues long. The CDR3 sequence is CASSWGLNWGNEKLFF. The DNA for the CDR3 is TGTGCCAGCAGTTGGGGCCTGAATTGGGGGAATGAAAAACTGTTTTTT. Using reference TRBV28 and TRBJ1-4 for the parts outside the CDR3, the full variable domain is DVKVTQSSRYLVKRTGEKVFLECVQDMDHENMFWYRQDPGLGLRLIYFSYDVKMKEKGDIPEGYSVSREKKERFSLILESASTNQTSMYLCASSWGLNWGNEKLFFGSGTQLSVL.

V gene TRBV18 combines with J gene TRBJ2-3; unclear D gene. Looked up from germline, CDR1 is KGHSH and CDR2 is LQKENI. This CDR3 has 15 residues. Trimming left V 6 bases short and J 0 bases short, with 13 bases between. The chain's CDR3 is CASSLVDQSTDTQYF. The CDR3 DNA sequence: TGTGCCAGCTCCCTCGTCGACCAGAGCACAGATACGCAGTATTTT.